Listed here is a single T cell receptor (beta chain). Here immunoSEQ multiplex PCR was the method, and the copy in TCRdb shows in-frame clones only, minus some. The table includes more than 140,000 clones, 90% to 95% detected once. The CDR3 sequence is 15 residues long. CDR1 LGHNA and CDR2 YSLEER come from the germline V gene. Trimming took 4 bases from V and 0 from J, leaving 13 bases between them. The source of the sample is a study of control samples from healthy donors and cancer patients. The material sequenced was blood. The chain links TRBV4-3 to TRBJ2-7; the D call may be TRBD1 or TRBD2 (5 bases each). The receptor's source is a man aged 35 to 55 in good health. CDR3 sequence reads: CASSLGTGYSYEQYF. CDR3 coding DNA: TGCGCCAGCAGCCTTGGGACCGGGTACTCCTACGAGCAGTACTTC.